This T cell receptor beta chain derives from a study of cytomegalovirus exposure and HLA in healthy donors (dated by TCRdb to about 2017). About the full investigation: According to an earlier analysis of several hundred of the donors, 150 million to 200 million T cells yielded some 110 million unique TCR beta sequences and approximately 300 Gb of sequence data. An early release covering just under 650 HLA-typed donors comprised roughly 300 gigabases of sequencing data and around 80 million unique TCR sequences. The genetic ancestry cluster associated with self-reported Caucasian donors included over 65% of the 350 to 500 genotyped donors. The study aimed to test whether signatures of past pathogen exposure could be identified by cataloging public T cell receptors. The study profiled the T cell repertoires of around 700 subjects by immunosequencing and related them to cytomegalovirus serostatus. Along with the roughly 700-subject first cohort, a separate validation cohort of more than 90 different subjects was used. To predict cytomegalovirus infection status, the study brought together high-throughput TCR immunosequencing, statistical association of individual TCRs with disease status, and machine learning. To study patterns of TCR occurrence, a later analysis re-analyzed previously published TCR beta repertoires from 666 donors and added high-resolution HLA genotyping. In the later analysis, no new phenotypic data were used to find candidate immune exposures; instead, reliance was placed on TCR beta sequences and their occurrence across donors. In an earlier analysis of roughly 600 of the donors, high-throughput TCR beta sequencing was used to judge whether each TCR beta V gene segment behaved as functional or pseudogenic. Alongside the repertoire data, information on donor age, sex, ethnicity and CMV serostatus was compiled. A later genetic analysis used genome-wide SNP genotypes for about 65% of the roughly 700 donors, treating that subset as a discovery cohort. Every repertoire in the discovery cohort had been generated on one and the same sequencing platform. HLA typing included class I and class II loci at four-digit resolution. Typing coverage differed by locus: A, B, C, DRB1 and DQB1 were typed in about 620-640 donors, DQA1 in about 500, DPA1 in approximately 600, and DPB1 in 472. Roughly 5 DR-DQ haplotypes were treated as single units for association and clustering because of strong linkage in the cohort. Among 398 genotyped donors of the cohort, an average of approximately 240,000 unique TCR beta nucleotide sequences were sequenced per donor, 15% to 20% of them non-productive.

To note about this clone: The antigen this receptor binds is unknown. There are no base qualities to consult, and no much larger clone falls within one base.

On the study overall, not on this receptor specifically: A further reported finding was that TCR beta sequences accurately predicted the HLA-A and HLA-B alleles for most subjects in the first cohort. Because the 87-base-pair reads could not distinguish some IMGT-functional V segments, including TRBV6-2 and TRBV6-3, those segments were excluded. A group of highly shared sequence variants was considered likely to be a technical artifact of the sequencing pipeline. HLA typing was unavailable for some donors at each locus, so association tests used only the typed subset. The presence/absence analyses assumed that sequencing depth was roughly uniform across donors, and that assumption may not be true. According to the authors, the approach could potentially be generalized to other disease states and immunological phenotypes. In a later genetic analysis, fewer N-insertions in productive TCRs were reported among donors in an Asian-associated ancestry cluster than the roughly 640-donor mean. Correlated functional status among segregating V segments might reflect linkage disequilibrium, but an unknown experimental factor could not be ruled out. Three of the identified cytomegalovirus-associated TCR beta chains were confirmed in vitro to be specific for cytomegalovirus antigens. Only TCR beta chains were sequenced in this cohort, and the absence of alpha or paired-chain data limited detectable features. In an earlier analysis of around 500 of the donors, most TCR beta V segments appeared in productive rearrangements about 87% or about 30% of the time, broadly matching IMGT annotations. The classifier was reported to diagnose cytomegalovirus status with high specificity and sensitivity in both the original cohort and the validation cohort. In a later analysis, 16,951 TCR beta sequences were associated with specific HLA alleles at a false discovery rate of 0.05. In a later analysis, several top co-occurrence clusters were reported to appear linked to parvovirus B19, influenza, CMV and Epstein-Barr virus. Roughly 15 rarely observed V segments, including chromosome 9 orphons, were excluded from the earlier analysis of several hundred of the donors because counts were too low. When HLA alleles, especially DR and DQ, strongly co-occurred, TCR associations were difficult to assign to individual alleles. In a later analysis, TCR association rates were found to vary across HLA loci, with the most associated TCRs seen for DRB1 alleles and the fewest for HLA-C alleles. According to a later analysis, most CMV-associated TCR beta chains appeared to be HLA-restricted, and the HLA associations seemed to be driven largely by CMV exposure. Across donors, most TCR sequences were observed very rarely, whereas some public TCRs were present in many individuals. In a later analysis, HLA-associated TCR beta chains were found to be more clonally expanded and to have lower generation probabilities than equally common non-associated chains. A total of 150 or so TCR beta chains were listed by the study as associated with cytomegalovirus. An association between a missense DCLRE1C variant and V-gene and J-gene trimming of TCR beta chains was found in a later genetic analysis and replicated in an independent cohort. CMV serostatus was the only immune exposure information available for the cohort.

The cohort consisted of 600 or so healthy bone marrow donors. At the time of sampling, every cohort member was nominally healthy, though immune exposures that went unrecorded were likely present. The donor tested CMV seropositive and was one of the 289 seropositive cohort members. Each donor provided a peripheral blood sample, and peripheral blood mononuclear cells were used for TCR beta sequencing. The Qiagen DNeasy Blood Extraction Kit was used to extract genomic DNA from the blood cell samples. Library method: the immunoSEQ multiplex PCR assay. For the multiplex PCR, a mixture combining 60 forward primers for TCR Vbeta segments and 13 reverse primers for TCR Jbeta segments was used. The CDR3 region of rearranged TCR beta genes was amplified from genomic DNA with a multiplex PCR assay. Amplified TCR beta libraries were sequenced as 87-base-pair reads on the Illumina HiSeq System. The study's own analysis went as follows. A later analysis counted about 80 million unique TCR beta chains across the 500 to 850 repertoires, and some 11 million of these chains were shared by at least two donors. Raw reads were error-corrected and collapsed into unique sequences by a nearest-neighbor algorithm in which closely related sequences were merged to remove PCR and sequencing errors. Alignment of CDR3 sequences to IMGT reference sequences was used to assign V, D and J gene segments. Each retained sequence needed at least a six-nucleotide match to both a V gene segment and a J gene segment. Rearrangements were classified as productive when the CDR3 lacked stop codons and remained in frame with V and J, and all other rearrangements were classified as non-productive. Following IMGT convention, CDR3 was defined as the stretch from the second conserved V-encoded cysteine to the conserved J-encoded phenylalanine. The earlier analysis of approximately 590 of the donors excluded any sequence lacking an unambiguous match to a single V gene segment. In an earlier analysis of roughly 600 of the donors, a V segment was called functional when productive rearrangements were above 56.7%, and segregating when the standard deviation between donors exceeded 5%. A statistical classification framework was built to diagnose cytomegalovirus status from the catalog of TCR beta chain sequences. V and J gene assignment, in a later analysis, came from comparing TCR nucleotide sequences with IMGT/GENE-DB human TR gene sequences. A later analysis assigned CDR3 sequences and most-parsimonious VDJ recombination scenarios with the TCRdist pipeline. In a later analysis, each TCR beta chain was defined by its CDR3 amino acid sequence together with its V-gene family, and reads lacking a unique V-gene family were excluded. In a later analysis, around 650 highly shared, low-generation-probability nucleotide sequences were removed to address suspected cross-contamination and a sequencing artifact. A later analysis calculated a clonal expansion index for each public chain from normalized within-repertoire ranks of inferred template counts. In a later analysis, generation probabilities were computed using a VDJ recombination model fitted to out-of-frame rearrangements, and the results were checked against IGoR. Hypergeometric tests were used in a later analysis to score TCR-TCR, TCR-HLA and TCR-CMV co-occurrence, with a repertoire-size bias correction applied to the TCR pairs. In a later analysis, false discovery rates were estimated by permuting HLA or CMV assignments 20 times. A later analysis grouped co-occurring TCRs with DBSCAN, adding TCRdist sequence similarity when clustering within HLA-allele-positive subsets. Repertoires with fewer than 30,000 or more than 120,000 public chains were left out of co-occurrence clustering, as were about 5 repertoires with anomalous nucleotide sharing. TCRdb carries this immuneACCESS record with in-frame sequences only. Its versions omit some clonotypes, under half of them owing to an unresolved V gene in the studies checked, with the rest unexplained. That table supplies the V and J calls and clone size; D and trimming were determined from the DNA. Present in this sample are some 110,000 clones, 76% of which were seen just once. The leading ten clones occupy approximately 8.2% of the sample.

The CDR3 goes from the cysteine to the phenylalanine over 15 residues. The entry retains the CDR3 DNA only, 45 bases that are in frame from base 1. The germline V gene gives CDR1 as SGDLS and CDR2 as YYNGEE. Trimming accounts for 0 bases at V and 2 bases at J, while the number of junction bases matched to no gene is 0. Sequenced input: PBMCs. The sequence links TRBV9 to TRBJ2-1; TRBD2 matches 9 bases in the middle. The receptor was derived from a man aged 40-50 years in good health and CMV-seropositive. The CDR3 is CASSVVAGAYNEQFF. The DNA sequence reads TGTGCCAGCAGCGTAGTAGCGGGAGCCTACAATGAGCAGTTCTTC. Where the CDR3 stops, the reference TRBV9 and TRBJ2-1 genes take over; the full variable domain is DSGVTQTPKHLITATGQRVTLRCSPRSGDLSVYWYQQSLDQGLQFLIQYYNGEERAKGNILERFSAQQFPDLHSELNLSSLELGDSALYFCASSVVAGAYNEQFFGPGTRLTVL.